The source of this T cell receptor (beta chain) is a study of T cells after yellow fever vaccination. The study's findings and limits: The secondary T-cell response peaked on day 5, not day 15, but was weaker.

The CDR3 runs 16 residues. Trimming took 2 bases from V and 2 from J; bases not matched to a gene: 5. Per the germline V gene, CDR1 is LGHNA and CDR2 is YNFKEQ. TCRdb passed the 5' RACE reads through MiXCR, listing each CDR3 protein once. The table has about 260,000 distinct CDR3 sequences, roughly 5.2% seen once. About this clonotype: What it recognizes is unknown.

Sequencing used CD4+ T cells sorted from PBMCs, obtained on the day of the yellow fever booster vaccination. This clonotype was obtained from a man between 18 and 35 years old who received the YFV17D yellow fever vaccine. J is TRBJ1-5 and V is TRBV4-2; the match to TRBD1 covers 8 bases. The CDR3 sequence: CASSQRQGQGNQPQHF. The DNA of the CDR3 is TGTGCCAGCAGCCAAAGGCAGGGACAGGGCAATCAGCCCCAGCATTTT.